This T cell receptor (beta chain) was identified in a study of cytomegalovirus exposure and HLA in healthy donors. Study findings and constraints: Rare sequences made up most TCRs, while some public TCRs were found in many donors. HLA allele associations emerged for 16,951 TCR beta sequences in a later analysis, at 0.05 false discovery rate. Reports indicated that the classifier achieved high specificity and sensitivity in diagnosing cytomegalovirus status.

Primers for the PCR totalled 60 Vbeta and 13 Jbeta. Methods used by the authors: About 88 million unique TCR beta chains, around 10 million of them shared, were counted by a later analysis. Assay: immunoSEQ multiplex PCR; the TCRdb copy retains only in-frame clones and omits some. For V, J and clone size, that table is used; D and trimming come from the DNA. Here the sample spans some 160,000 clones, approximately 80% being singletons. CDR1 and CDR2 (germline): WNHNN, SYGVQD (reference sequence). This CDR3 contains 16 residues. V gave up 6 bases and J gave up 1 base, with 18 bases separating them. Notes on this clone: The target antigen is unknown.

V and J are TRBV10-1 and TRBJ1-1; D ambiguous. The TCR sequence derives from a man in his forties or fifties in good health and CMV-seropositive. The specimen sequenced was PBMCs. CDR3 sequence: CASSESAVERNTEAFF. The CDR3 DNA sequence: TGCGCCAGCAGCGAATCAGCGGTTGAACGGAACACTGAAGCTTTCTTT.